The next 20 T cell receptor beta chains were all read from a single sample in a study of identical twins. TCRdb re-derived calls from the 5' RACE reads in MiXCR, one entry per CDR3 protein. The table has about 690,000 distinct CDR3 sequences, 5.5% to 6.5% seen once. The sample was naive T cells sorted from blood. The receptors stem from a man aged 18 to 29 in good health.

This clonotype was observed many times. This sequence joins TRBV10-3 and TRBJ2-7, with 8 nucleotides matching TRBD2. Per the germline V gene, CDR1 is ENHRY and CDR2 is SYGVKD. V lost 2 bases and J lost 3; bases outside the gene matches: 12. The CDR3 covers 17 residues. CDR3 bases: TGTGCCATCAGTGAGGATTTATTGGGACTAGGGAGCTACGAGCAGTACGTC. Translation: CAISEDLLGLGSYEQYV.

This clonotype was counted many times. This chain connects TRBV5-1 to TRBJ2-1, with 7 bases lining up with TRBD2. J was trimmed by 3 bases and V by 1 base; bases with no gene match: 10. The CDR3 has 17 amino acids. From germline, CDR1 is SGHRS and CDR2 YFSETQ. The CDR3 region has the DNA TGCGCCAGCAGCTTGCTTCCGAGGGCGGGGGACTACAATGAGCAGTTCTTC. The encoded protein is CASSLLPRAGDYNEQFF. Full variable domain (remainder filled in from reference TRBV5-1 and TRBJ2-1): KAGVTQTPRYLIKTRGQQVTLSCSPISGHRSVSWYQQTPGQGLQFLFEYFSETQRNKGNFPGRFSGRQFSNSRSEMNVSTLELGDSALYLCASSLLPRAGDYNEQFFGPGTRLTVL.

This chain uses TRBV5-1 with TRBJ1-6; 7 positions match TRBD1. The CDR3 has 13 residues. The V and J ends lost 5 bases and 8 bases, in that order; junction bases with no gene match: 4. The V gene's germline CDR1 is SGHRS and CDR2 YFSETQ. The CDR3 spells CASRTTGDSPLHF. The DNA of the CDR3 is TGCGCCAGCAGGACCACAGGGGATTCACCCCTCCACTTT.

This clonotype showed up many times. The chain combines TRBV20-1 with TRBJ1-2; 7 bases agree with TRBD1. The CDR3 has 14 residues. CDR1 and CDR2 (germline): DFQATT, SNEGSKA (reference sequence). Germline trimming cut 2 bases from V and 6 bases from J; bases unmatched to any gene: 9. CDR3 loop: CSARIWGTANGYTF. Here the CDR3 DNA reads TGCAGTGCTAGAATATGGGGGACAGCCAATGGCTACACCTTC.

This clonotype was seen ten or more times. CDR3 DNA sequence: TGTGCCAGCAGTTCATGGGAGGGCCGCGCCGGGGAGCTGTTTTTT. As protein: CASSSWEGRAGELFF. This chain links TRBV12-3 or TRBV12-4 with TRBJ2-2; 7 bases match TRBD2. Trimming removed 4 bases from V and 6 bases from J; junction bases left unmatched: 8. The CDR3 consists of 15 residues.

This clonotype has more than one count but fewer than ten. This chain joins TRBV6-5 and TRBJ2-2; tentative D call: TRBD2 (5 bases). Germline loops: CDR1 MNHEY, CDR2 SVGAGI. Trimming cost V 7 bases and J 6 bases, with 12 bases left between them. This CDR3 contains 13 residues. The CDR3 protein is CASTTGGSGELFF. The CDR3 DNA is TGTGCCAGCACTACTGGAGGCTCCGGGGAGCTGTTTTTT.

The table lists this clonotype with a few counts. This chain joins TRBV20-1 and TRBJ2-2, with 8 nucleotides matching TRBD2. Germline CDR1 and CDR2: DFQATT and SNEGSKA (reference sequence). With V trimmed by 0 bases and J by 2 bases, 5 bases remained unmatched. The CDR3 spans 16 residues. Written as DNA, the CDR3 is TGCAGTGCTAGAGATTTGACTAGCGCCAACACCGGGGAGCTGTTTTTT. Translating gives CSARDLTSANTGELFF.

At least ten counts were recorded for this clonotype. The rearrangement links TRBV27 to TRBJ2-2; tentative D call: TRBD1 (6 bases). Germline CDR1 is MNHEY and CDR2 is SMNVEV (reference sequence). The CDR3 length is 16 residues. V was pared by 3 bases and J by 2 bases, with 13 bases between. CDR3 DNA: TGTGCCAGCAGTTTCGGACAGCCTTTTAACACCGGGGAGCTGTTTTTT. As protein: CASSFGQPFNTGELFF.

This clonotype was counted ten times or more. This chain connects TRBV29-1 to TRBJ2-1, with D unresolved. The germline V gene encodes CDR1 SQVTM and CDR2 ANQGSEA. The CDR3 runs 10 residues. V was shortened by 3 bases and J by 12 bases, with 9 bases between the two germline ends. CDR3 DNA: TGCAGCGTTGAGGGCCCAGGGCAGTTCTTC. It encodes CSVEGPGQFF.

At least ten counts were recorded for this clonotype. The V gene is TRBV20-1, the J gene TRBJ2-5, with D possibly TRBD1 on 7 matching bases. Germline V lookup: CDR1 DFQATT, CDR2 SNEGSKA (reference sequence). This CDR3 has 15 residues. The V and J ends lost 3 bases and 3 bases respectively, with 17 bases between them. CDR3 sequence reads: CSARVVEGAKETQYF. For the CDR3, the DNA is TGCAGTGCTAGGGTGGTGGAGGGGGCAAAAGAGACCCAGTACTTC.

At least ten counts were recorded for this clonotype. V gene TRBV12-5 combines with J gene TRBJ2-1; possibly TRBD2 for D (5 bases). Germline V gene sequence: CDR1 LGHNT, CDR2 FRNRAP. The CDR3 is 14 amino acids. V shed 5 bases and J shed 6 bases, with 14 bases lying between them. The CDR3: CASGPDTRINEQFF. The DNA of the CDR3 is TGTGCTAGTGGTCCTGATACTAGAATCAATGAGCAGTTCTTC. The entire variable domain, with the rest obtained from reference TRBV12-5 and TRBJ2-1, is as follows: DARVTQTPRHKVTEMGQEVTMRCQPILGHNTVFWYRQTMMQGLELLAYFRNRAPLDDSGMPKDRFSAEMPDATLATLKIQPSEPRDSAVYFCASGPDTRINEQFFGPGTRLTVL.

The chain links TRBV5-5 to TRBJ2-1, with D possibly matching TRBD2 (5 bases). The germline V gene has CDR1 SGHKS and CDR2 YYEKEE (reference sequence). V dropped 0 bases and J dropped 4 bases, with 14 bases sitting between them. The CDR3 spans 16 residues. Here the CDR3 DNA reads TGTGCCAGCAGCTTGGAACCGGGGAAGAAATACAATGAGCAGTTCTTC. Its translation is CASSLEPGKKYNEQFF.

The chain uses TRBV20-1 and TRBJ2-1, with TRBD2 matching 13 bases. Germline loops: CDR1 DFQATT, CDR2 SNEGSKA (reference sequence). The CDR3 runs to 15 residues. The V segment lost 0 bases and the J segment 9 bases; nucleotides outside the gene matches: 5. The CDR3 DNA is TGCAGTGCTAGAGAGACTAGCGGGAGGAGGGGTGAGCAGTTCTTC. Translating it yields CSARETSGRRGEQFF.

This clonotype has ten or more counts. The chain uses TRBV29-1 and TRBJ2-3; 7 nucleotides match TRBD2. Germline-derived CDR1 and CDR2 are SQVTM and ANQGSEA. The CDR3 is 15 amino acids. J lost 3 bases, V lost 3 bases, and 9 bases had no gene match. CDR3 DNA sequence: TGCAGCGTTGAGCGGGAGAATTTCGAAACAGATACGCAGTATTTT. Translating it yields CSVERENFETDTQYF.

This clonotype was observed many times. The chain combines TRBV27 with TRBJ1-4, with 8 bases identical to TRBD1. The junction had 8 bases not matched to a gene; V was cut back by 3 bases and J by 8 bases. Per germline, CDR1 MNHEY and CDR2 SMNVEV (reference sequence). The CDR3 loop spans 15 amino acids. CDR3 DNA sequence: TGTGCCAGCAGTTTTATCGGGACAGGTTACGAAAAACTGTTTTTT. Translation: CASSFIGTGYEKLFF. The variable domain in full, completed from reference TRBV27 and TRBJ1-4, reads EAQVTQNPRYLITVTGKKLTVTCSQNMNHEYMSWYRQDPGLGLRQIYYSMNVEVTDKGDVPEGYKVSRKEKRNFPLILESPSPNQTSLYFCASSFIGTGYEKLFFGSGTQLSVL.

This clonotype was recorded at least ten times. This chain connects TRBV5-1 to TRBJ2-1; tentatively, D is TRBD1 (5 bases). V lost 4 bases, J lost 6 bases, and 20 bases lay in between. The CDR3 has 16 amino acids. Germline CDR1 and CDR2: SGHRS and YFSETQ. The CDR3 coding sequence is TGCGCCAGCAGCCCCCCGTCAGGGTCTGGGTCCAATGAGCAGTTCTTC. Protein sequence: CASSPPSGSGSNEQFF.

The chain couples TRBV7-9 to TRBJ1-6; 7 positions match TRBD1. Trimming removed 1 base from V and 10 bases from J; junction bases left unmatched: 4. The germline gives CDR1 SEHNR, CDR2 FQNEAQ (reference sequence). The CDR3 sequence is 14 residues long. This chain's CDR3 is CASSLDRGESPLHF. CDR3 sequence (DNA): TGTGCCAGCAGCTTAGACAGGGGCGAGTCACCCCTCCACTTT. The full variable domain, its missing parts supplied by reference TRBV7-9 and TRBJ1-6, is DTGVSQNPRHKITKRGQNVTFRCDPISEHNRLYWYRQTLGQGPEFLTYFQNEAQLEKSRLLSDRFSAERPKGSFSTLEIQRTEQGDSAMYLCASSLDRGESPLHFGNGTRLTVT.

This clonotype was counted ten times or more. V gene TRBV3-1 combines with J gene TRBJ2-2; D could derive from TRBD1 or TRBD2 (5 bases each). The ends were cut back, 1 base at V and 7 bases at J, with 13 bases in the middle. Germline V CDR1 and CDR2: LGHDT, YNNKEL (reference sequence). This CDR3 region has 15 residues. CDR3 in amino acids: CASSQGGGLVGELFF. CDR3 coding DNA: TGTGCCAGCAGCCAAGGTGGGGGTCTGGTCGGGGAGCTGTTTTTT.

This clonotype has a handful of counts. The CDR3 nucleotides are TGTGCCAGCACGGTGGGTTCGCTACAAGAGACCCAGTACTTC. This codes for CASTVGSLQETQYF. This chain links TRBV7-9 with TRBJ2-5; no firm D call. The CDR3 totals 14 residues. The germline V and J ends were trimmed by 7 bases and 2 bases, with 14 bases remaining between them. Germline V gives CDR1 SEHNR, CDR2 FQNEAQ (reference sequence).

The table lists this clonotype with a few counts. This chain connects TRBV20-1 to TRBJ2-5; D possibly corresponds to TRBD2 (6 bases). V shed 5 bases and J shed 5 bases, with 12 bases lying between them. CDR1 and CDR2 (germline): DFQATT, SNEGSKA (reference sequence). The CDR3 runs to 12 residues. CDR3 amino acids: CSAPVGRETQYF. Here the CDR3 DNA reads TGCAGTGCTCCCGTGGGGAGGGAGACCCAGTACTTC.